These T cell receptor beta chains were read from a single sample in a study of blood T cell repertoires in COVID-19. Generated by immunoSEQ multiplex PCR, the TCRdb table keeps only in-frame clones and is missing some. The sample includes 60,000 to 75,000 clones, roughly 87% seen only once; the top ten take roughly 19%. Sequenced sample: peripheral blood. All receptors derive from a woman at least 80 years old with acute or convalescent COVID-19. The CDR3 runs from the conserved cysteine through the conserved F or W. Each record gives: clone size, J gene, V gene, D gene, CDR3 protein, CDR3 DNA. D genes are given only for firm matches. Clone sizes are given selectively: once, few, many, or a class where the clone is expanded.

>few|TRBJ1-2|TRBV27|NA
CASSPQAYYGYTF
TGTGCCAGCAGTCCACAGGCCTACTATGGCTACACCTTC
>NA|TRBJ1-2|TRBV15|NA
CATSRDSGQTGYTF
TGTGCCACCAGCAGAGATTCGGGACAAACTGGCTACACCTTC
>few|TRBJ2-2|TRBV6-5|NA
CATPAFGELFF
TGTGCCACTCCAGCGTTCGGGGAGCTGTTTTTT
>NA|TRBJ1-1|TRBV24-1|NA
CATSGGANTEAFF
TGTGCCACCAGTGGGGGAGCAAACACTGAAGCTTTCTTT
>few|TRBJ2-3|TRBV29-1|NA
CSVGGAPSPDTQYF
TGCAGCGTGGGGGGGGCTCCCTCGCCAGATACGCAGTATTTT
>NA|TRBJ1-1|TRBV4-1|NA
CASSQSRTAANTEAFF
TGCGCCAGCAGCCAATCTCGGACTGCAGCGAACACTGAAGCTTTCTTT
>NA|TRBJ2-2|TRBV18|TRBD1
CASSPFGQGNTGELFF
TGTGCCAGCTCACCATTCGGACAGGGGAACACCGGGGAGCTGTTTTTT
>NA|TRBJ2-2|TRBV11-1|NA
CASSFAGNTGELFF
TGTGCCAGCAGCTTCGCAGGAAACACCGGGGAGCTGTTTTTT
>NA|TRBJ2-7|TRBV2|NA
CASSEGTLNSYEQYF
TGTGCCAGCAGTGAAGGGACACTAAATTCCTACGAGCAGTACTTC
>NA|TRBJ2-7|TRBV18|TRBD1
CASSFQQGNEQYF
TGTGCCAGCTCTTTCCAACAGGGGAACGAGCAGTACTTC
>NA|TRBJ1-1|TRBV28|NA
CASSLQPGDGNTEAFF
TGTGCCAGCAGTTTACAGCCAGGTGACGGGAACACTGAAGCTTTCTTT
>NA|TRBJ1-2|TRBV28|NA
CASSLSTGGYTF
TGTGCCAGCAGTTTGAGCACAGGGGGCTACACCTTC
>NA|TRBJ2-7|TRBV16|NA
CASSQIWTADYEQYF
TGTGCCAGCAGCCAAATCTGGACTGCTGACTACGAGCAGTACTTC
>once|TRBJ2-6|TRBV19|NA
CASIDSSSGANVLTF
TGTGCCAGTATCGACAGTTCCTCTGGGGCCAACGTCCTGACTTTC
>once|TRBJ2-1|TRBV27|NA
CASRASGSPYNEQFF
TGTGCCAGCAGGGCATCCGGGAGCCCCTACAATGAGCAGTTCTTC
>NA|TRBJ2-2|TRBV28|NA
CASSPTSSSNTGELFF
TGTGCCAGCAGCCCTACTAGCTCGTCGAACACCGGGGAGCTGTTTTTT
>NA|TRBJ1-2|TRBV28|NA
CATLRGGAYGYTF
TGTGCCACCCTAAGGGGGGGTGCCTATGGCTACACCTTC
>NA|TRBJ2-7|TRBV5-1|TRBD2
CASSLDARTSPRKTYEQYF
TGCGCCAGCAGCTTGGACGCCCGGACTAGCCCGAGAAAAACCTACGAGCAGTACTTC
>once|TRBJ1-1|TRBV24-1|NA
CATSEGLNTEAFF
TGTGCCACCAGTGAGGGCCTGAACACTGAAGCTTTCTTT
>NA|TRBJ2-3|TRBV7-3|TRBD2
CASSQGLAGDTQYF
TGTGCCAGCAGCCAGGGACTAGCGGGAGATACGCAGTATTTT
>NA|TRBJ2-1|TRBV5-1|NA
CASRVGGLNNEQFF
TGCGCCAGCAGGGTGGGGGGGCTGAACAATGAGCAGTTCTTC
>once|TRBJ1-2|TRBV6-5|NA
CASRERERGYTF
TGTGCCAGCAGGGAGAGGGAGCGGGGCTACACCTTC
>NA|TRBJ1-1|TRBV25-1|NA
CASSEGRVKHAEAFF
TGTGCCAGCAGTGAAGGGAGGGTTAAGCACGCTGAAGCTTTCTTT
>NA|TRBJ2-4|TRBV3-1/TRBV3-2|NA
CASSQDRSGDAAAKNIQYF
TGTGCCAGCAGCCAAGATCGATCGGGGGACGCGGCGGCCAAAAACATTCAGTACTTC
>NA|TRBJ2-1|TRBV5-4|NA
CASSLGGVDTEQFF
TGTGCCAGCAGCTTGGGGGGAGTGGATACTGAGCAGTTCTTC